This T cell receptor beta chain emerged from a study of glioma-infiltrating T cells. Regarding the study as a whole: Very few CDR3 sequences were shared between tissue and blood. Non-neoplastic patients had below-expected tissue-blood divergence, while all gliomas exceeded expectation.

Amplification of TCR alpha and beta CDR3 regions from RNA used iRepertoire nested multiplex PCR. Tissue mRNA or PBMC total RNA, roughly 85-450 ng, went into one-step reverse transcription and amplification. TCRdb reprocessed the multiplex PCR reads with MiXCR, giving one entry per CDR3 protein. Here the sample spans over 15,000 distinct CDR3 sequences, 58% being singletons. In its sample, this clonotype was seen a few times. Its antigen is currently unknown. Source material: glioma tissue, nonneoplastic brain tissue, or PBMCs (not recorded which). The clonotype was recovered from a human donor with low-grade glioma or glioblastoma, undergoing nonglioma brain surgery, or in good health (not recorded which).

CDR3 loop: CSGRVNSGTDTQYF. As DNA, the CDR3 is TGCAGTGGGCGGGTGAATTCGGGCACAGATACGCAGTATTTT. This chain uses TRBV20-1 with TRBJ2-3, with D possibly being TRBD2 (5 bases). Trimming took off 7 bases at V and 1 base at J, with 15 bases between the two ends. This CDR3 comprises 14 residues. Germline-derived CDR1 and CDR2 are DFQATT and SNEGSKA (reference sequence).